The sequence of this T cell receptor (beta chain) was determined in a study of blood T cell repertoires in COVID-19. Germline CDR1 reads SGHRS; CDR2 reads YFSETQ. The CDR3 consists of 13 residues. V dropped 4 bases and J dropped 5; count of bases not matched to a gene: 3. Using immunoSEQ multiplex PCR, the repertoire was profiled, and TCRdb retains in-frame clones only, with some absent. The data hold about 130,000 clones, with around 80% observed a single time. The chain links TRBV5-1 to TRBJ2-3; TRBD1 agrees at 8 bases. The sample consisted of peripheral blood. The clonotype was recovered from a woman aged 60-75 years with acute or convalescent COVID-19. The DNA for the CDR3 is TGCGCCAGCAGCCCTACAGGGGGAGATACGCAGTATTTT. It is translated as CASSPTGGDTQYF.